The T cell receptor (beta chain) under discussion was sequenced for a study of blood T cell repertoires in COVID-19. In the study overall: Acute and convalescent COVID-19 samples came from the United States, Italy and Spain. T cells, B-cell-depleted T cells, or PBMCs provided the cDNA or gDNA that served as material.

This clone has a single count. As processed by the authors: Estimation of nucleated cell counts was performed using reference gene primer amplification. Sequenced by immunoSEQ multiplex PCR; TCRdb stores in-frame clones only, minus some. For V, J and clone size, that table is used; D and trimming come from the DNA. The sample holds 55,000 to 65,000 clones, about 93% seen once. The CDR3 is made up of 13 amino acids. V was trimmed by 0 bases and J by 5 bases, leaving 7 bases between them. Per the germline V gene, CDR1 is MGHRA and CDR2 is YSYEKL. The chain carries TRBV4-1 and TRBJ2-5; D unclear. The clonotype was recovered from an elderly woman with active COVID-19. The specimen was peripheral blood. The CDR3 reads CASSQDPKETQYF. The CDR3 nucleotides are TGCGCCAGCAGCCAAGATCCTAAGGAGACCCAGTACTTC.